Each of the 25 T cell receptor beta chains below was sequenced from the same sample in a study of T cell repertoires in cytomegalovirus infection. TCRdb ran MiXCR on the reads and lists one entry per CDR3 protein. The sample holds approximately 170,000 distinct CDR3 sequences, about a sixth seen once. Sequenced: CD8+ T cells from PBMCs. The receptors were gathered from a human donor in good health (CMV status not recorded). Some clones in this sample may be carry-over from other donors' samples.

CDR3 region: CASSYSVSGVGNTIYF. The CDR3 DNA sequence: TGTGCCAGCAGTTACTCCGTCAGCGGTGTTGGAAACACCATATATTTT. The chain joins TRBV6-6 to TRBJ1-3; the D is unclear. The V end lost 0 bases, the J end lost 3 bases, and 12 bases lay between the germline ends. Looked up from germline, CDR1 is MNHNY and CDR2 is SVGAGI (reference sequence). The CDR3 contains 16 residues.

The gene calls are TRBV7-3 and TRBJ1-2, with D possibly matching TRBD1 (6 bases). V was cut by 5 bases and J by 7 bases, with 26 bases left in between. CDR1 and CDR2 (germline): SGHTA, FQGTGA. This CDR3 contains 17 residues. CDR3 DNA: TGTGCCAGCAGCACGGCAGGGGAGGCCATGGGGCATCGTGGCTACACCTTC. Amino acid sequence: CASSTAGEAMGHRGYTF.

At least ten counts were recorded for this clonotype. The gene calls are TRBV7-8 and TRBJ2-2; D could derive from TRBD1 or TRBD2 (5 bases each). Between the trimmed V and J ends, which lost 1 base and 4 bases, there was a span of 16 bases. This CDR3 has 17 amino acids. The V gene's germline CDR1 is SGHVS and CDR2 FQNEAQ. CDR3 bases: TGTGCCAGCAGCTTAGTTCTCCCGGGGCCCGGCACCGGGGAGCTGTTTTTT. Its translation: CASSLVLPGPGTGELFF.

This clonotype was counted between two and nine times. The DNA for the CDR3 is TGTGCCAGCACCCCGCTGGGCCAGGTTTATGGCTACACCTTC. This codes for CASTPLGQVYGYTF. This chain links TRBV7-9 with TRBJ1-2; D ambiguous. The germline V gene has CDR1 SEHNR and CDR2 FQNEAQ (reference sequence). V was pared by 7 bases and J by 5 bases, with 17 bases between. CDR3 length: 14 amino acids. The complete variable domain, with remaining parts taken from reference TRBV7-9 and TRBJ1-2, reads DTGVSQNPRHKITKRGQNVTFRCDPISEHNRLYWYRQTLGQGPEFLTYFQNEAQLEKSRLLSDRFSAERPKGSFSTLEIQRTEQGDSAMYLCASTPLGQVYGYTFGSGTRLTVV.

The V gene is TRBV7-6, the J gene TRBJ2-7; the match to TRBD1 covers 7 bases. The J segment lost 0 bases and the V segment lost 3 bases, leaving 2 bases of the junction unmatched. This CDR3 spans 14 amino acids. CDR1 is SGHVS and CDR2 is FNYEAQ in the germline V gene. CDR3 DNA sequence: TGTGCCAGCAGCTTCAGGACAGGCTCCTACGAGCAGTACTTC. Protein: CASSFRTGSYEQYF.

CDR3 sequence reads: CAGQLNYGYTF. CDR3 nucleotides: TGTGCCGGACAACTTAACTATGGCTACACCTTC. The chain is built from TRBV7-4 and TRBJ1-2; possible D gene TRBD1, 5 bases. This CDR3 spans 11 amino acids. The V gene lost 11 bases and the J gene lost 1 base, with 8 bases spanning the gap. The germline gives CDR1 SGHVT, CDR2 SQSDAQ.

The chain employs TRBV7-9 and TRBJ2-7, with a possible D match to TRBD2 (6 bases). The CDR3 runs to 17 residues. Germline-derived CDR1 and CDR2 are SEHNR and FQNEAQ (reference sequence). The ends were cut back, 1 base at V and 5 bases at J, with 21 bases in the middle. The CDR3: CASSLDFSGSASNEQYF. The CDR3 DNA reads TGTGCCAGCAGCTTAGACTTTAGCGGTAGCGCGTCGAACGAGCAGTACTTC.

The chain has TRBV7-3 and TRBJ2-1; D remains unclear. Trimming cost V 2 bases and J 8 bases, with 4 bases left between them. CDR1 SGHTA and CDR2 FQGTGA come from the germline V gene. The CDR3 consists of 11 residues. The CDR3 DNA is TGTGCCAGCAGCTTAGACTATGAGCAGTTCTTC. Translated, it gives CASSLDYEQFF.

This clonotype was counted only a few times. The rearrangement uses TRBV28 and TRBJ2-1; 8 positions agree with TRBD2. After removal of 7 bases from V and 1 base from J, the junction contained 3 bases not matched to a gene. The length of the CDR3 is 14 residues. Germline CDR1 MDHEN, CDR2 SYDVKM. In nucleotides, the CDR3 is TGTGCCAGCACCGGGAGGGCGTCCTACAATGAGCAGTTCTTC. This codes for CASTGRASYNEQFF.

V usage is TRBV12-3 or TRBV12-4 and J usage is TRBJ1-1; a possible D gene is TRBD1 (6 bases). Deletions cut 6 bases from V and 8 bases from J, with 10 bases between. This CDR3 region has 11 residues. CDR3 DNA sequence: TGTGCCAGCAGAACAACAGGGGAAGCTTTCTTT. Translated: CASRTTGEAFF.

This clonotype occurred a few times. The V call is TRBV4-2, the J call TRBJ2-2, with D possibly being TRBD1 (5 bases). The CDR3 is made up of 15 amino acids. Trimming removed 1 base at V and 5 bases at J, with 11 bases between. The germline V gene has CDR1 LGHNA and CDR2 YNFKEQ. The CDR3: CASSQGQSRTGELFF. CDR3 DNA: TGTGCCAGCAGCCAAGGACAGTCTCGGACCGGGGAGCTGTTTTTT.

This chain connects TRBV7-6 to TRBJ2-7, with D uncertain. Germline CDR1 reads SGHVS; CDR2 reads FNYEAQ. This CDR3 contains 13 residues. The V gene lost 4 bases and the J gene lost 3 bases, with 10 bases spanning the gap. CDR3 in amino acids: CASSSSSGYEQYF. CDR3 sequence (DNA): TGTGCCAGCAGCTCTTCATCGGGCTACGAGCAGTACTTC.

The chain employs TRBV7-2 and TRBJ2-7; D is tentatively TRBD1 or TRBD2 (5 bases each). The CDR3 runs to 14 residues. Germline V gene data show CDR1 as SGHTA and CDR2 as FQGNSA. Trimming left V 3 bases short and J 2 bases short, with 11 bases between. This chain's CDR3 is CASSLYGTAYEQYF. The CDR3 region has the DNA TGTGCCAGCAGCTTGTACGGGACGGCCTACGAGCAGTACTTC.

Only a few counts were recorded for this clonotype. The CDR3 loop is CASSFHRSSYNEQFF. CDR3 DNA sequence: TGTGCCAGCAGCTTCCATAGAAGCTCCTACAATGAGCAGTTCTTC. This chain connects TRBV5-5 to TRBJ2-1; no definite D call. Per the germline V gene, CDR1 is SGHKS and CDR2 is YYEKEE (reference sequence). This CDR3 has 15 amino acids. V lost 2 bases to trimming and J lost 0 bases, with 9 bases between them.

This clonotype was found a few times. The chain employs TRBV6-2 or TRBV6-3 and TRBJ2-1; no definite D call. V was trimmed by 5 bases and J by 5 bases, leaving 7 bases between them. The CDR3 has 12 residues. CDR1 is MNHEY and CDR2 is SVGEGT in the germline V gene. The CDR3 region is CASSTENNEQFF. The CDR3 nucleotides read TGTGCCAGCAGTACCGAAAACAATGAGCAGTTCTTC.

CDR3: CASSLGGGALYNEQFF. In nucleotides, the CDR3 is TGTGCCAGCAGCTTGGGCGGGGGGGCACTTTACAATGAGCAGTTCTTC. This sequence joins TRBV7-9 and TRBJ2-1, with TRBD2 matching over 9 bases. This CDR3 comprises 16 residues. The V gene's germline CDR1 is SEHNR and CDR2 FQNEAQ (reference sequence). The ends lost 3 bases at V and 4 bases at J; junction bases unmatched: 7.

This clonotype was seen a handful of times. The gene calls are TRBV7-8 and TRBJ1-5; D gene unclear. The ends were cut back, 1 base at V and 4 bases at J, with 8 bases in the middle. Per the germline V gene, CDR1 is SGHVS and CDR2 is FQNEAQ. This CDR3 spans 14 amino acids. The CDR3: CASSLGPLNQPQHF. The CDR3 DNA is TGTGCCAGCAGCTTAGGGCCTCTTAATCAGCCCCAGCATTTT.

The CDR3: CASSYSIALRDNQPQHF. DNA for the CDR3: TGTGCCAGCAGTTACTCGATAGCCCTCCGGGACAATCAGCCCCAGCATTTT. This chain joins TRBV6-6 and TRBJ1-5, with D unresolved. Trimming pared 0 bases from V and 3 bases from J, leaving 15 bases between. There are 17 residues in the CDR3. The germline V gene has CDR1 MNHNY and CDR2 SVGAGI (reference sequence).

The chain employs TRBV19 and TRBJ2-7, with 8 bases aligning to TRBD1. Per the germline V gene, CDR1 is LNHDA and CDR2 is SQIVND (reference sequence). This CDR3 comprises 14 residues. The trim removed 5 bases at V and 0 bases at J, leaving 3 bases unmatched. CDR3 region: CASSGTGGSYEQYF. The CDR3 DNA follows: TGTGCCAGTAGTGGTACAGGGGGCTCCTACGAGCAGTACTTC.

This clonotype was seen more than once but under ten times. This chain's CDR3 is CASSLGETEAFF. In DNA, the CDR3 is TGTGCCAGCAGCTTAGGAGAGACTGAAGCTTTCTTT. The chain carries TRBV7-9 and TRBJ1-1; D is uncertain. The V gene's germline CDR1 is SEHNR and CDR2 FQNEAQ (reference sequence). The V and J ends lost 1 base and 5 bases respectively, with 5 bases between them. The length of the CDR3 is 12 residues.

V is TRBV7-6 and J is TRBJ1-3; D gene unclear. Germline assignment: CDR1 SGHVS and CDR2 FNYEAQ. Deletions cut 5 bases from V and 2 bases from J, with 10 bases between. CDR3 length: 14 amino acids. The CDR3 DNA is TGTGCCAGCAGCCCCCAACGAACTGGAAACACCATATATTTT. Its translation is CASSPQRTGNTIYF.

The sample holds a few counts of this clonotype. The V gene is TRBV19, the J gene TRBJ2-3, with D perhaps given as TRBD1 or TRBD2 (7 bases each). The CDR3 contains 16 residues. Between the trimmed V and J ends, which lost 5 bases and 5 bases, there was a span of 20 bases. The germline CDR1 and CDR2 sequences are LNHDA and SQIVND (reference sequence). The chain's CDR3 is CASSERGGRQGDTQYF. The CDR3 DNA sequence: TGTGCCAGTAGTGAGAGGGGGGGCAGACAGGGAGATACGCAGTATTTT.

V is TRBV12-5 and J is TRBJ2-2; 7 bases agree with TRBD1. The V gene's germline CDR1 is LGHNT and CDR2 FRNRAP. The CDR3 contains 17 residues. V trimming: 0 bases; J trimming: 2 bases; junction bases outside the gene matches: 6. CDR3 nucleotide sequence: TGTGCTAGTGGTTTGGTGGACAGGCCGCCCAACACCGGGGAGCTGTTTTTT. Its translation is CASGLVDRPPNTGELFF.

This chain uses TRBV5-1 with TRBJ2-1; 15 nucleotides match TRBD2. The V gene's germline CDR1 is SGHRS and CDR2 YFSETQ. V shed 5 bases and J 0 bases; nucleotides not matched to a gene: 9. This CDR3 is built from 19 residues. The CDR3 region has the DNA TGCGCCAGCAGTCGAACCGGGACTAGCGGGAGGAACTCCTACAATGAGCAGTTCTTC. This gives the protein CASSRTGTSGRNSYNEQFF.

V gene TRBV2 combines with J gene TRBJ2-2; D is unclear. The germline gives CDR1 SNHLY, CDR2 FYNNEI. This CDR3 spans 12 amino acids. V was clipped by 7 bases and J by 2 bases, with 5 bases between them. The CDR3 sequence: CASITNTGELFF. The DNA for the CDR3 is TGTGCCAGCATTACTAACACCGGGGAGCTGTTTTTT.